These 25 T cell receptor beta chains originate from one sample sequenced in a study of vaccination and CD4 T cells after COVID-19. These receptors' antigens are unknown. The treatment here: approximately 9-day PBMC culture with coronavirus spike peptide pools or control peptides (ViraFEST assay). Sequenced with the Oncomine TCR Beta short-read assay was DNA taken from cultured CD4+ T cells. MiXCR, applied by TCRdb to the PCR reads, yields one record per CDR3 protein. The sample contains around 10,000 distinct CDR3 sequences, about 60% of which appear only once. The sample comprised CD4+ T cells from blood, cultured in vitro. Every receptor here comes from a human donor who had recovered from COVID-19.

V is TRBV27 and J is TRBJ1-4, with D perhaps TRBD1 (6 bases). V lost 3 bases to trimming and J lost 15 bases, with 17 bases between them. Germline-derived CDR1 and CDR2 are MNHEY and SMNVEV (reference sequence). CDR3 size: 13 residues. The CDR3 nucleotides read TGTGCCAGCAGTTTTTCTCCGGGACATAAGATGTTTTTT. Its translation is CASSFSPGHKMFF.

The chain uses TRBV19 and TRBJ2-2, with D unclear. Germline V gives CDR1 LNHDA, CDR2 SQIVND (reference sequence). The CDR3 consists of 14 residues. The ends were cut back, 9 bases at V and 2 bases at J, with 13 bases in the middle. The CDR3 spells CASNNFRNTGELFF. The CDR3 nucleotides read TGTGCCAGCAACAACTTTCGAAACACCGGGGAGCTGTTTTTT. The full variable domain, in which reference TRBV19 and TRBJ2-2 provide the parts outside the CDR3, is DGGITQSPKYLFRKEGQNVTLSCEQNLNHDAMYWYRQDPGQGLRLIYYSQIVNDFQKGDIAEGYSVSREKKESFPLTVTSAQKNPTAFYLCASNNFRNTGELFFGEGSRLTVL.

This clonotype was seen more than once but under ten times. The chain carries TRBV15 and TRBJ2-3; 16 bases match TRBD2. Germline loops: CDR1 LNHNV, CDR2 YYDKDF (reference sequence). The CDR3 runs 16 residues. V dropped 5 bases and J dropped 6; count of bases not matched to a gene: 5. CDR3 sequence (DNA): TGTGCCACCAGCGAGGGACTAGCGGGAGGGCGGGATACGCAGTATTTT. It encodes CATSEGLAGGRDTQYF.

V and J are TRBV7-6 and TRBJ1-3; D remains ambiguous. V gave up 0 bases and J gave up 3 bases, with 9 bases separating them. This CDR3 contains 15 residues. Germline V gives CDR1 SGHVS, CDR2 FNYEAQ. The CDR3, as DNA: TGTGCCAGCAGCTTAGCGCCAGCAAATGGAAACACCATATATTTT. This encodes CASSLAPANGNTIYF.

The chain employs TRBV28 and TRBJ1-1, with 8 bases fitting TRBD1. The ends lost 3 bases at V and 1 base at J; junction bases unmatched: 4. CDR1 and CDR2 from the germline V gene are MDHEN and SYDVKM. The CDR3 covers 15 residues. CDR3 nucleotide sequence: TGTGCCAGCAGTTTCAGGGGGCGAGGGAACACTGAAGCTTTCTTT. Protein: CASSFRGRGNTEAFF.

The chain recombines TRBV18 with TRBJ1-2; no definite D call. Germline CDR1 is KGHSH and CDR2 is LQKENI. Trimming took 0 bases from V and 7 from J, leaving 9 bases between them. The CDR3 covers 13 residues. The CDR3 loop is CASSPPSVTGYTF. CDR3 nucleotide sequence: TGTGCCAGCTCACCACCGTCCGTTACTGGCTACACCTTC.

In this sample, this clonotype turned up a few times. The V and J genes are TRBV28 and TRBJ1-2; D call uncertain. CDR1 and CDR2 (germline): MDHEN, SYDVKM. This CDR3 has 13 residues. Deletions cut 2 bases from V and 4 bases from J, with 8 bases between. The CDR3 bases are TGTGCCAGCAGTTTAGTGGAATCCTATGGCTACACCTTC. The encoded protein is CASSLVESYGYTF.

The V and J genes are TRBV6-5 and TRBJ2-3; TRBD1 agrees at 10 bases. Looked up from germline, CDR1 is MNHEY and CDR2 is SVGAGI. V shed 2 bases and J 6 bases; nucleotides not matched to a gene: 2. The CDR3 runs to 14 residues. CDR3 coding DNA: TGTGCCAGCAGTTACGGACAGGGGGGGGATACGCAGTATTTT. Translation gives CASSYGQGGDTQYF.

J is TRBJ2-5 and V is TRBV20-1; D remains ambiguous. Germline loops: CDR1 DFQATT, CDR2 SNEGSKA (reference sequence). V was cut by 5 bases and J by 0 bases, with 4 bases left in between. This CDR3 contains 11 residues. CDR3 nucleotide sequence: TGCAGTGCTTCGGACCAAGAGACCCAGTACTTC. This translates into CSASDQETQYF.

This clonotype is a singleton in its sample. V usage is TRBV19 and J usage is TRBJ1-2; D uncertain. This CDR3 has 11 amino acids. V lost 3 bases, J lost 6 bases, and 5 bases lay in between. Germline CDR1 and CDR2: LNHDA and SQIVND (reference sequence). CDR3 region: CASSMDHGYTF. In nucleotides, the CDR3 is TGTGCCAGTAGTATGGACCATGGCTACACCTTC.

V is TRBV7-2 and J is TRBJ2-1; tentatively, D is TRBD1 (5 bases). Germline V gene lookup returns CDR1 SGHTA and CDR2 FQGNSA. This CDR3 is 14 amino acids long. V was shortened by 6 bases and J by 7 bases, with 16 bases between the two germline ends. CDR3 sequence reads: CASRPDSGWNEQFF. The CDR3 nucleotides read TGTGCCAGCAGACCCGACAGTGGCTGGAATGAGCAGTTCTTC.

This rearrangement joins TRBV11-2 to TRBJ2-7; weak D call: TRBD1 (6 bases). This CDR3 has 15 residues. Germline V lookup: CDR1 SGHAT, CDR2 FQNNGV. Trimming removed 4 bases at V and 4 bases at J, with 17 bases between. The CDR3 spells CASSSIRDNDYEQYF. The CDR3 DNA follows: TGTGCCAGCAGCTCTATCCGGGACAATGATTACGAGCAGTACTTC.

V gene TRBV27 combines with J gene TRBJ2-2; a possible D gene is TRBD1 (5 bases). Trimming left V 0 bases short and J 6 bases short, with 11 bases between. The CDR3 spans 15 residues. Germline assignment: CDR1 MNHEY and CDR2 SMNVEV (reference sequence). In DNA form, the CDR3 reads TGTGCCAGCAGTTTATCGGGGCCGCCCCCCGGGGAGCTGTTTTTT. It yields the protein CASSLSGPPPGELFF.

This chain links TRBV20-1 with TRBJ2-3, with 8 nucleotides matching TRBD2. The CDR3 is made up of 16 amino acids. The germline V gene has CDR1 DFQATT and CDR2 SNEGSKA (reference sequence). V lost 6 bases, J lost 2 bases, and 13 bases stayed unmatched. CDR3 nucleotides: TGCAGTGCCTACTATGGGGTAGCGGGGACCACAGATACGCAGTATTTT. This gives the protein CSAYYGVAGTTDTQYF.

V usage is TRBV5-5 and J usage is TRBJ2-4; 9 bases align to TRBD1. V gave up 4 bases and J gave up 4 bases; unmatched junction bases: 9. CDR1 is SGHKS, CDR2 YYEKEE, per germline (reference sequence). The CDR3 extends over 16 amino acids. The CDR3 loop is CASSPVVGTGKNIQYF. The DNA of the CDR3 is TGTGCCAGCAGCCCGGTCGTCGGGACAGGGAAAAACATTCAGTACTTC.

The J gene is TRBJ1-5, the V gene TRBV20-1; a possible D gene is TRBD1 (5 bases). The germline V and J ends were trimmed by 2 bases and 1 base, with 6 bases remaining between them. Looked up from germline, CDR1 is DFQATT and CDR2 is SNEGSKA (reference sequence). The CDR3 spans 13 residues. The CDR3 DNA follows: TGCAGTGCTAGAAGGGACAGCAATCAGCCCCAGCATTTT. As protein: CSARRDSNQPQHF.

This clonotype was seen more than once but under ten times. This sequence joins TRBV7-2 and TRBJ1-2, with D perhaps TRBD1 (6 bases). The CDR3 consists of 14 residues. Germline V gene lookup returns CDR1 SGHTA and CDR2 FQGNSA. The V end lost 4 bases, the J end lost 7 bases, and 16 bases lay between the germline ends. CDR3 DNA sequence: TGTGCCAGCAGCTCCTCGAGGGGGGGAACTGGCTACACCTTC. It encodes CASSSSRGGTGYTF. Variable domain in full (rest from reference TRBV7-2 and TRBJ1-2): GAGVSQSPSNKVTEKGKDVELRCDPISGHTALYWYRQSLGQGLEFLIYFQGNSAPDKSGLPSDRFSAERTGGSVSTLTIQRTQQEDSAVYLCASSSSRGGTGYTFGSGTRLTVV.

The sample holds a few counts of this clonotype. The gene calls are TRBV6-2 or TRBV6-3 and TRBJ1-5; D is unclear. This CDR3 has 14 amino acids. Looked up from germline, CDR1 is MNHEY and CDR2 is SVGEGT. Trimming removed 6 bases from V and 9 bases from J, with 18 bases in between. CDR3: CASRPDGFRRPQHF. For the CDR3, the DNA is TGTGCCAGCAGGCCAGACGGGTTTAGGAGGCCCCAGCATTTT.

This clonotype was detected a few times. The chain combines TRBV7-2 with TRBJ1-1; D ambiguous. CDR1 and CDR2 (germline): SGHTA, FQGNSA. Between the trimmed V and J ends, which lost 5 bases and 1 base, there was a span of 8 bases. This CDR3 has 13 amino acids. The chain's CDR3 is CASSTSANTEAFF. In DNA, the CDR3 is TGTGCCAGCAGCACCTCGGCGAACACTGAAGCTTTCTTT.

The gene calls are TRBV7-8 and TRBJ1-5; D is unclear. The CDR3 has 14 residues. CDR1 SGHVS and CDR2 FQNEAQ come from the germline V gene. V lost 4 bases and J lost 0, with 7 bases in between. The CDR3 loop reads CASSSDYSNQPQHF. CDR3 coding DNA: TGTGCCAGCAGCTCAGACTATAGCAATCAGCCCCAGCATTTT.

The V gene is TRBV19, the J gene TRBJ2-3; D not resolved. Trimming took off 7 bases at V and 0 bases at J, with 11 bases between the two ends. There are 14 residues in the CDR3. CDR1 and CDR2 (germline): LNHDA, SQIVND (reference sequence). CDR3 in amino acids: CASKSAVSTDTQYF. The DNA of the CDR3 is TGTGCCAGTAAATCGGCGGTCAGCACAGATACGCAGTATTTT.

V and J are TRBV27 and TRBJ2-7; 9 positions agree with TRBD2. The CDR3 is made up of 16 amino acids. The germline V gene has CDR1 MNHEY and CDR2 SMNVEV (reference sequence). V shed 5 bases, J shed 0 bases, and the junction held 8 bases outside the gene matches. The CDR3: CASSGGGGGSSYEQYF. CDR3 sequence (DNA): TGTGCCAGCAGTGGGGGCGGGGGGGGCAGCTCCTACGAGCAGTACTTC.

The genes are TRBV20-1 and TRBJ2-3; D might be TRBD2 (5 bases). V was trimmed by 6 bases and J by 0 bases, leaving 13 bases between them. The CDR3 is 14 residues long. CDR1 and CDR2 (germline): DFQATT, SNEGSKA (reference sequence). The CDR3 DNA sequence: TGCAGTGCCCCTGATGGGAGAAGCACAGATACGCAGTATTTT. It translates to CSAPDGRSTDTQYF.

V is TRBV2 and J is TRBJ2-7, with D tentatively TRBD2 (6 bases). V gave up 6 bases and J gave up 3 bases, with 12 bases separating them. Germline assignment: CDR1 SNHLY and CDR2 FYNNEI. This CDR3 contains 13 residues. The CDR3 nucleotides are TGTGCCAGCAGAGGAGGGGCAGGCTACGAGCAGTACTTC. Encoded protein: CASRGGAGYEQYF.

The rearrangement joins TRBV20-1 to TRBJ2-1; 8 bases line up with TRBD2. Germline assignment: CDR1 DFQATT and CDR2 SNEGSKA (reference sequence). V was clipped by 4 bases and J by 5 bases; unmatched bases: 10. The CDR3 covers 15 residues. CDR3 nucleotides: TGCAGTGCTACTCGGGGGCTAGCGGGCCACAATGAGCAGTTCTTC. The encoded protein is CSATRGLAGHNEQFF.